Following are 4 T cell receptor beta chains from one sample sequenced in a study of blood T cell repertoires in COVID-19. Clones were read by immunoSEQ multiplex PCR, and TCRdb kept only the in-frame ones, dropping some. Here the sample spans about 59,000 clones, roughly 90% being singletons. The sequenced material came from peripheral blood. These receptors originate from an elderly man with acute or convalescent COVID-19.

The genes are TRBV18 and TRBJ2-3, with 7 bases aligning to TRBD1. Germline-derived CDR1 and CDR2 are KGHSH and LQKENI. Trimming at V came to 4 bases and at J to 4 bases, leaving 8 bases not matched to a gene. The CDR3 has 15 residues. DNA of the CDR3: TGTGCCAGCTCACTTGAGGGGACAGAGGCAGATACGCAGTATTTT. Translated, it gives CASSLEGTEADTQYF.

The J gene is TRBJ2-2, the V gene TRBV24-1; a possible D gene is TRBD2 (5 bases). From germline, CDR1 is KGHDR and CDR2 SFDVKD. V shed 1 base and J shed 2 bases, with 10 bases lying between them. CDR3 length equals 16 residues. CDR3 amino acids: CATSDFGVTNTGELFF. The DNA of the CDR3 is TGTGCCACCAGTGATTTCGGGGTTACCAACACCGGGGAGCTGTTTTTT.

The CDR3 sequence: CASRTGGMNQPQHF. For the CDR3, the DNA is TGTGCCAGCCGAACAGGGGGGATGAATCAGCCCCAGCATTTT. The gene calls are TRBV6-5 and TRBJ1-5; TRBD1 agrees at 8 bases. Trimming cost V 8 bases and J 4 bases; bases outside gene matches: 7. The CDR3 spans 14 residues. Germline V gene data show CDR1 as MNHEY and CDR2 as SVGAGI.

The CDR3 here is CASSGSGVVTDTQYF. The CDR3 region has the DNA TGTGCCAGCAGTGGTAGCGGGGTGGTGACAGATACGCAGTATTTT. The genes are TRBV25-1 and TRBJ2-3, with TRBD2 identical over 8 bases. The CDR3 loop spans 15 amino acids. Germline lookup yields CDR1 MGHDK and CDR2 SYGVNS. The V segment lost 4 bases and the J segment 3 bases; nucleotides outside the gene matches: 6.